This TCR beta chain was captured by sequencing in a study of cytomegalovirus exposure and HLA in healthy donors. This CDR3 spans 14 amino acids. Trimming cost V 1 base and J 6 bases, with 13 bases left between them. Germline CDR1 is SGHNT and CDR2 is YYREEE (reference sequence). Both 60 Vbeta primers and 13 Jbeta primers went into the PCR. Produced via immunoSEQ multiplex PCR; TCRdb's table is partial and in-frame only. This sample has about 140,000 clones, with around 79% found just once. Sequences were obtained from PBMCs. The rearrangement uses TRBV5-4 and TRBJ1-2; tentative D call: TRBD1 (6 bases). The sequence was collected from a female donor in good health and CMV-seronegative. This chain's CDR3 is CASSLYSGENGYTF. DNA of the CDR3: TGTGCCAGCAGCTTGTATTCAGGGGAAAATGGCTACACCTTC.